This T cell receptor beta chain originates from a study of siplizumab effects on memory and regulatory T cells. Study outcomes and limitations: For mappable alloreactive CD4+ clones, the mean Treg-derived fraction was roughly 70% with siplizumab and approximately 26% in controls. Siplizumab, the agent tested, significantly reduced alloreactive sequences traceable to unstimulated CD4+ memory cells.

This clone was detected once. The target antigen is unknown. Per sample, 10^5 or so TCR templates underwent assay. Sequenced by immunoSEQ multiplex PCR; TCRdb stores in-frame clones only, minus some. The data contain over 100,000 clones, approximately 93% of them seen just once; the ten biggest clones take up 0.62%. This clonotype was obtained from a human donor in good health. Sequenced input: Tregs sorted from blood.

CDR3 sequence: CASSRTGEARETQYF. The DNA of the CDR3 is TGCGCCAGCAGCCGTACAGGGGAGGCCCGAGAGACCCAGTACTTC. The rearrangement links TRBV5-1 to TRBJ2-5, with D possibly being TRBD1 (7 bases). CDR3 length: 15 amino acids. V was trimmed by 4 bases and J by 4 bases, leaving 17 bases between them. Germline CDR1 reads SGHRS; CDR2 reads YFSETQ.